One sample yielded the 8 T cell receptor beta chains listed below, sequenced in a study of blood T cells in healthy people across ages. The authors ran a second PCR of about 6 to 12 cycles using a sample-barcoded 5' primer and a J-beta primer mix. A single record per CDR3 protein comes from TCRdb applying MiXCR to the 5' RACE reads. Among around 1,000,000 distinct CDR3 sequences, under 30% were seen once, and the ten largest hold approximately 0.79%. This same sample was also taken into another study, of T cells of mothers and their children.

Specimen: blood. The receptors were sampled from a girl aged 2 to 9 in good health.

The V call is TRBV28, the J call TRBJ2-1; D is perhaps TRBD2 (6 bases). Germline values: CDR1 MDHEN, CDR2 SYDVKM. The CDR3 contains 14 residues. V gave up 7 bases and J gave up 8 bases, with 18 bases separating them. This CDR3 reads CASTRPGLLYEQFF. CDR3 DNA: TGTGCCAGCACTCGACCGGGACTCCTATATGAGCAGTTCTTC.

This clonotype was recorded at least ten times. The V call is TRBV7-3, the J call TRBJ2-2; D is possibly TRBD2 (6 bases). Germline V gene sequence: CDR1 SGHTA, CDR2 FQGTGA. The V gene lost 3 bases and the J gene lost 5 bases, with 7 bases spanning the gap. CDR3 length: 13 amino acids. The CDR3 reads CASSFGGTGELFF. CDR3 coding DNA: TGTGCCAGCAGCTTTGGGGGGACCGGGGAGCTGTTTTTT. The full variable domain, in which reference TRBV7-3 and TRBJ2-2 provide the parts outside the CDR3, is GAGVSQTPSNKVTEKGKYVELRCDPISGHTALYWYRQSLGQGPEFLIYFQGTGAADDSGLPNDRFFAVRPEGSVSTLKIQRTERGDSAVYLCASSFGGTGELFFGEGSRLTVL.

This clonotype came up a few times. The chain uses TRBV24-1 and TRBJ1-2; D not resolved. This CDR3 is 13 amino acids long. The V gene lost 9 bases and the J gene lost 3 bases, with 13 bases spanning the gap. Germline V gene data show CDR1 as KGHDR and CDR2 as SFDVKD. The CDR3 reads CATGDGGYYGYTF. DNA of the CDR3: TGTGCCACCGGAGACGGAGGTTACTATGGCTACACCTTC.

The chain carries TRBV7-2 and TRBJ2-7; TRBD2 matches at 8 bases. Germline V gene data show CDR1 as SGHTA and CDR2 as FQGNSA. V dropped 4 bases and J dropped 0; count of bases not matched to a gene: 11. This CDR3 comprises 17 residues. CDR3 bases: TGTGCCAGCAGCTCCTCCCTGGCGGGAGGCCTCTCCTACGAGCAGTACTTC. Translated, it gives CASSSSLAGGLSYEQYF.

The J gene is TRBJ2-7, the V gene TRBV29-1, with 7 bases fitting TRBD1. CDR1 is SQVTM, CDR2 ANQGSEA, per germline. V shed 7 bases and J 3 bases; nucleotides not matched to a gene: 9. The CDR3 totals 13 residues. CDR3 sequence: CSATGTELYEQYF. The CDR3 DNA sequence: TGCAGCGCAACCGGGACAGAACTCTACGAGCAGTACTTC.

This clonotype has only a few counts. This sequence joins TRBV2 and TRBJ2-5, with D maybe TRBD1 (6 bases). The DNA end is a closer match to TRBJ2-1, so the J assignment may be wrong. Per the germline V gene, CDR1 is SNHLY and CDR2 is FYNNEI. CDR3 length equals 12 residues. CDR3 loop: CASRGAGNEQFF. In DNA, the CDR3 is TGTGCCAGCAGGGGGGCAGGGAATGAGCAGTTCTTC.

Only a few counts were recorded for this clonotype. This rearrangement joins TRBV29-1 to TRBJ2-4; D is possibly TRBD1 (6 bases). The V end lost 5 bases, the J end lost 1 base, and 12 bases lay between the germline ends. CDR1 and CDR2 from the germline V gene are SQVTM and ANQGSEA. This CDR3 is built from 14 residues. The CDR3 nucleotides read TGCAGCGTTCAGGGGCGCGTGGCCAAAAACATTCAGTACTTC. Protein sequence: CSVQGRVAKNIQYF. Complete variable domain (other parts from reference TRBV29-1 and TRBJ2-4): SAVISQKPSRDICQRGTSLTIQCQVDSQVTMMFWYRQQPGQSLTLIATANQGSEATYESGFVIDKFPISRPNLTFSTLTVSNMSPEDSSIYLCSVQGRVAKNIQYFGAGTRLSVL.

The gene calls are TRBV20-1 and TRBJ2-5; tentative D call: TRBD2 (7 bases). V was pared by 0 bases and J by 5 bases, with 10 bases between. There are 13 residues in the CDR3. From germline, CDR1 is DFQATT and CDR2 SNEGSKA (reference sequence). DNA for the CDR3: TGCAGTGCTAGAGATGGGGGGGCGGAGACCCAGTACTTC. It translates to CSARDGGAETQYF.